Each of the 24 T cell receptor beta chains below was sequenced from the same sample in a study of long-term antiretroviral therapy in people with HIV. The libraries were made with immunoSEQ v3.0 at survey level. Sequenced by immunoSEQ multiplex PCR; TCRdb stores in-frame clones only, minus some. The data contain more than 20,000 clones, 70% to 85% of them singletons. Source: unsorted PBMCs, taken 0.5 years after starting antiretroviral therapy. These receptors came from a man between 18 and 29 years old with HIV.

The chain recombines TRBV19 with TRBJ1-3; no firm D call. V lost 3 bases and J 0 bases, leaving 6 bases between the germline ends. Germline V gene data show CDR1 as LNHDA and CDR2 as SQIVND (reference sequence). The CDR3 loop spans 14 amino acids. The CDR3 sequence: CASSIGNSGNTIYF. The CDR3 coding sequence is TGTGCCAGTAGTATTGGGAACTCTGGAAACACCATATATTTT.

The rearrangement uses TRBV6-5 and TRBJ2-5; D gene ambiguous. The CDR3 runs 12 residues. Germline V gives CDR1 MNHEY, CDR2 SVGAGI. Trimming shortened V by 8 bases and J by 2 bases, and 9 bases separated the two germline ends. Here the CDR3 reads CASSTRQETQYF. The CDR3 coding sequence is TGTGCCAGCTCGACTCGGCAAGAGACCCAGTACTTC.

V gene TRBV11-1 combines with J gene TRBJ2-2; TRBD2 is a possible D gene (6 bases). Trimming removed 5 bases from V and 8 bases from J, with 24 bases in between. Germline CDR1 and CDR2: SGHAT and FQDESV (reference sequence). There are 17 residues in the CDR3. In DNA, the CDR3 is TGTGCCAGCAGCCTATCGAGCGCGGGAACGATAAGGGGGGAGCTGTTTTTT. It is translated as CASSLSSAGTIRGELFF.

This chain joins TRBV7-2 and TRBJ1-4, with D possibly being TRBD1 (6 bases). Trimming cost V 5 bases and J 12 bases, with 13 bases left between them. The CDR3 length is 12 residues. Germline V gene data show CDR1 as SGHTA and CDR2 as FQGNSA. The CDR3 sequence is CASSVYRDELFF. The DNA of the CDR3 is TGTGCCAGCAGCGTATACAGGGACGAACTGTTTTTT.

This chain links TRBV7-2 with TRBJ2-3, with 10 bases matching TRBD2. This CDR3 is built from 15 residues. Per the germline V gene, CDR1 is SGHTA and CDR2 is FQGNSA. V was pared by 4 bases and J by 7 bases, with 8 bases of the junction left unmatched. The CDR3 nucleotides are TGTGCCAGCAGCTCAAAGGGTACTAGCGGGAATACGCAGTATTTT. Residues: CASSSKGTSGNTQYF.

The chain carries TRBV6-6 and TRBJ1-2; maybe TRBD1 (5 bases). The CDR3 is 15 residues long. V was trimmed by 0 bases and J by 8 bases, leaving 16 bases between them. Germline loops: CDR1 MNHNY, CDR2 SVGAGI (reference sequence). As DNA, the CDR3 is TGTGCCAGCAGTTACTCGACAGAAAGTAGTATGGGCTACACCTTC. Amino acid sequence: CASSYSTESSMGYTF.

V and J are TRBV5-4 and TRBJ2-7; 8 nucleotides agree with TRBD1. The CDR3 extends over 15 amino acids. V lost 1 base to trimming and J lost 1 base; unmatched junction nucleotides: 4. CDR1 SGHNT and CDR2 YYREEE come from the germline V gene (reference sequence). The CDR3 coding sequence is TGTGCCAGCAGCTTGCCCGGGACAGGTTCCTACGAGCAGTACTTC. Residues: CASSLPGTGSYEQYF. Supplemented by reference TRBV5-4 and TRBJ2-7, the full variable domain reads ETGVTQSPTHLIKTRGQQVTLRCSSQSGHNTVSWYQQALGQGPQFIFQYYREEENGRGNFPPRFSGLQFPNYSSELNVNALELDDSALYLCASSLPGTGSYEQYFGPGTRLTVT.

This sequence joins TRBV10-3 and TRBJ2-7; D not certain. The CDR3 consists of 13 residues. With 2 bases removed from V and 6 bases from J, the gap between germline ends came to 11 bases. Germline CDR1 is ENHRY and CDR2 is SYGVKD. CDR3 loop: CAISEGGWSEQYF. The CDR3 nucleotides read TGTGCCATCAGTGAGGGTGGTTGGTCCGAGCAGTACTTC.

The chain recombines TRBV14 with TRBJ2-7; 16 bases are a match to TRBD2. The CDR3 is made up of 18 amino acids. V lost 6 bases, J lost 2 bases, and 10 bases stayed unmatched. CDR1 and CDR2 (germline): SGHDN, FVKESK. For the CDR3, the DNA is TGTGCCAGCAGGGCCGGGACTAGCGGGAGGGCGGACGCCTACGAGCAGTACTTC. It codes for CASRAGTSGRADAYEQYF.

The chain combines TRBV7-2 with TRBJ2-5; 9 nucleotides line up with TRBD2. The CDR3 covers 15 residues. Unmatched junction bases numbered 9, after V lost 1 base and J lost 9 bases. CDR1 and CDR2 from the germline V gene are SGHTA and FQGNSA. The CDR3 loop is CASSLGTSVFEAQYF. CDR3 DNA sequence: TGTGCCAGCAGCTTAGGGACTAGCGTGTTTGAGGCCCAGTACTTC.

J is TRBJ2-5 and V is TRBV5-1; 7 positions agree with TRBD1. The CDR3 is 14 residues long. Looked up from germline, CDR1 is SGHRS and CDR2 is YFSETQ. Losses at the gene ends were 4 bases for V and 5 bases for J; bases not matched to a gene: 8. The CDR3 loop is CASSLRGQPETQYF. DNA for the CDR3: TGCGCCAGCAGCCTACGGGGACAGCCGGAGACCCAGTACTTC. Filled out from reference TRBV5-1 and TRBJ2-5, the complete variable domain reads KAGVTQTPRYLIKTRGQQVTLSCSPISGHRSVSWYQQTPGQGLQFLFEYFSETQRNKGNFPGRFSGRQFSNSRSEMNVSTLELGDSALYLCASSLRGQPETQYFGPGTRLLVL.

The rearrangement joins TRBV4-2 to TRBJ1-2; a weak D match, TRBD1 (5 bases). The CDR3 length is 16 residues. Per the germline V gene, CDR1 is LGHNA and CDR2 is YNFKEQ. V was shortened by 4 bases and J by 0 bases, with 15 bases between the two germline ends. CDR3 loop: CASSLIGGAANYGYTF. CDR3 nucleotides: TGTGCCAGCAGCCTTATAGGCGGGGCCGCTAACTATGGCTACACCTTC.

This chain uses TRBV29-1 with TRBJ2-1; 13 positions match TRBD2. V shed 6 bases and J 1 base; nucleotides not matched to a gene: 9. In germline, CDR1 is SQVTM, CDR2 ANQGSEA. There are 17 residues in the CDR3. Written as DNA, the CDR3 is TGCAGCGTCGACCGGACTAGCGGGAGATGGTCCTACAATGAGCAGTTCTTC. Translating it yields CSVDRTSGRWSYNEQFF.

The gene calls are TRBV10-3 and TRBJ2-6; TRBD2 might be the D (5 bases). V lost 7 bases, J lost 4 bases, and 8 bases lay in between. The CDR3 is made up of 13 amino acids. Germline assignment: CDR1 ENHRY and CDR2 SYGVKD. CDR3 nucleotide sequence: TGTGCCATCACCTCGGGAGGGGCCAACGTCCTGACTTTC. It yields the protein CAITSGGANVLTF.

This chain joins TRBV19 and TRBJ2-3, with D tentatively TRBD1 (6 bases). CDR1 and CDR2 (germline): LNHDA, SQIVND (reference sequence). CDR3 length: 17 amino acids. Trimming left V 3 bases short and J 0 bases short, with 16 bases between. The CDR3 reads CASSIGVQGSSTDTQYF. CDR3 DNA: TGTGCCAGTAGTATCGGAGTACAGGGTAGTAGCACAGATACGCAGTATTTT.

CDR3 sequence: CASSPLPPVGAVEYEQYF. In nucleotides, the CDR3 is TGTGCCAGCAGTCCCCTCCCCCCGGTGGGGGCAGTGGAGTACGAGCAGTACTTC. V and J are TRBV27 and TRBJ2-7; D might be TRBD1 (6 bases). The CDR3 totals 18 residues. The germline gives CDR1 MNHEY, CDR2 SMNVEV (reference sequence). The V and J ends lost 5 bases and 4 bases respectively, with 27 bases between them.

The gene calls are TRBV4-2 and TRBJ1-2, with no clear D. Germline assignment: CDR1 LGHNA and CDR2 YNFKEQ. This CDR3 region has 15 residues. Trimming took 2 bases from V and 2 from J, leaving 12 bases between them. The CDR3 bases are TGTGCCAGCAGCCAATCCCGGACCGCAAACTATGGCTACACCTTC. Translating gives CASSQSRTANYGYTF.

The sample holds a few counts of this clone. The chain combines TRBV7-3 with TRBJ2-2; 7 positions match TRBD2. This CDR3 has 15 amino acids. CDR1 is SGHTA, CDR2 FQGTGA, per germline. Trimming at V came to 5 bases and at J to 4 bases, leaving 7 bases not matched to a gene. Here the CDR3 DNA reads TGTGCCAGCAGCCAACAGCGGGGTGGCACCGGGGAGCTGTTTTTT. Protein: CASSQQRGGTGELFF.

The chain has TRBV7-2 and TRBJ1-5; 8 bases agree with TRBD1. V shed 1 base, J shed 7 bases, and the junction held 6 bases outside the gene matches. The CDR3 consists of 15 residues. Germline CDR1 is SGHTA and CDR2 is FQGNSA. The CDR3 reads CASSLGDRSSQPQHF. As DNA, the CDR3 is TGTGCCAGCAGCTTAGGGGACAGGTCCTCCCAGCCCCAGCATTTT.

V is TRBV5-1 and J is TRBJ2-5; D remains unclear. CDR3 length: 15 residues. The V end lost 0 bases, the J end lost 5 bases, and 14 bases lay between the germline ends. Germline V gene sequence: CDR1 SGHRS, CDR2 YFSETQ. The CDR3 reads CASSLVPGIGETQYF. The CDR3 coding sequence is TGCGCCAGCAGCTTGGTTCCGGGTATTGGGGAGACCCAGTACTTC. Variable domain in full (rest from reference TRBV5-1 and TRBJ2-5): KAGVTQTPRYLIKTRGQQVTLSCSPISGHRSVSWYQQTPGQGLQFLFEYFSETQRNKGNFPGRFSGRQFSNSRSEMNVSTLELGDSALYLCASSLVPGIGETQYFGPGTRLLVL.

This chain uses TRBV4-1 with TRBJ2-1; TRBD2 agrees at 13 bases. The CDR3 sequence is 16 residues long. Germline trimming cut 4 bases from V and 8 bases from J; bases unmatched to any gene: 8. From germline, CDR1 is MGHRA and CDR2 YSYEKL. The CDR3 is CASSPTSGGYVDEQFF. In DNA, the CDR3 is TGCGCCAGCAGCCCGACTAGCGGGGGGTACGTCGATGAGCAGTTCTTC.

The V call is TRBV29-1, the J call TRBJ2-7, with 7 bases that match TRBD2. The CDR3 is made up of 11 amino acids. The germline gives CDR1 SQVTM, CDR2 ANQGSEA. The ends lost 7 bases at V and 6 bases at J; junction bases unmatched: 6. CDR3 in amino acids: CSATSGGEQYF. Written as DNA, the CDR3 is TGCAGCGCTACCTCGGGGGGCGAGCAGTACTTC.

The chain uses TRBV19 and TRBJ2-1; 9 nucleotides agree with TRBD2. The J segment lost 4 bases and the V segment lost 8 bases, leaving 15 bases of the junction unmatched. The CDR3 contains 17 residues. The V gene's germline CDR1 is LNHDA and CDR2 SQIVND (reference sequence). In DNA form, the CDR3 reads TGTGCCAGTGCACAGGGGAGCGGACTAGCGTCGTACAATGAGCAGTTCTTC. Its protein product is CASAQGSGLASYNEQFF.

This chain uses TRBV5-4 with TRBJ2-3, with TRBD2 matching 8 bases. Per the germline V gene, CDR1 is SGHNT and CDR2 is YYREEE (reference sequence). This CDR3 contains 18 residues. V trimming: 2 bases; J trimming: 0 bases; junction bases outside the gene matches: 11. DNA for the CDR3: TGTGCCAGCAGCTTTTCCGGGAGGGCGGACCCTAGCACAGATACGCAGTATTTT. Its translation: CASSFSGRADPSTDTQYF.